Sequencing of this TCR beta chain was carried out in a study of T cell clones after liver transplantation. Study in general: TCRbeta sequencing after a pre-transplant mixed lymphocyte reaction identified graft-donor-reactive clones, later tracked in post-transplant blood. Three of the eight recipients were HCV-positive; the rest had non-autoimmune, non-viral transplant indications. Graft-donor-reactive sequences were compared with third-party-reactive TCRbeta sequences from pre-transplant mixed lymphocyte reactions.

The method was immunoSEQ multiplex PCR; TCRdb's version includes in-frame clones alone and lacks a portion of them. The sample carries nearly 15,000 clones, more than 70% recorded once. This clone was seen more than once but under ten times. Germline lookup yields CDR1 SGHDT and CDR2 YYEEEE. The length of the CDR3 is 14 residues. V shed 3 bases and J shed 1 base, with 8 bases lying between them. J is TRBJ1-5 and V is TRBV5-6; D is undetermined. The sequencing used CD8+ T cells from blood, collected around 48 months after liver transplant. This receptor was obtained from a human patient who received a liver transplant. Part of the T cell pool may stem from the graft donor. CDR3 sequence (DNA): TGTGCCAGCAGCTCTGGGGTGAGCAATCAGCCCCAGCATTTT. Encoded protein: CASSSGVSNQPQHF.